These T cell receptor beta chains were read from a single sample in a study of blood T cell repertoires in COVID-19. Method: immunoSEQ multiplex PCR; TCRdb's copy keeps in-frame clones and lacks some. The data show more than 300,000 clones, roughly 90% seen once. The specimen sequenced was PBMCs or T cells enriched from blood (not recorded which). These receptors were obtained from a woman under 40 who had been exposed to COVID-19. The CDR3 runs from the conserved cysteine through the conserved F or W. Fields, in order: clone size, D gene, J gene, V gene, CDR3 protein, CDR3 DNA. The D gene is left open where the match is weak. Some rows mark clone size as missing; the rest say once, few, many or name a class of expanded clone.

NA NA TRBJ1-2 TRBV3-1/TRBV3-2 CASSQEGTTYGYTF TGTGCCAGCAGCCAAGAGGGGACAACCTATGGCTACACCTTC
NA TRBD1 TRBJ2-7 TRBV10-3 CAITRDRSSYEQYF TGTGCCATCACCAGGGACAGGAGCTCCTACGAGCAGTACTTC
NA NA TRBJ2-7 TRBV19 CASSMETANPLRYF TGTGCCAGTAGTATGGAAACAGCTAATCCGCTGAGGTACTTC
NA NA TRBJ1-5 TRBV30 CACKDRNQPQHF TGTGCCTGCAAAGACAGAAATCAGCCCCAGCATTTT
NA NA TRBJ1-6 TRBV3-1/TRBV3-2 CASSQDTARYLHF TGTGCCAGCAGCCAAGATACTGCCAGGTACCTCCACTTT
NA NA TRBJ1-2 TRBV19 CASSGDRTNYGYTF TGTGCCAGTAGTGGAGACAGGACTAACTATGGCTACACCTTC
NA TRBD1 TRBJ1-1 TRBV7-4 CASSLETGPLNTEAFF TGTGCCAGCAGCTTAGAGACAGGGCCCTTGAACACTGAAGCTTTCTTT
few TRBD1 TRBJ1-6 TRBV7-2 CASSEGQGYRYNSPLHF TGTGCCAGCAGCGAAGGACAGGGGTACCGGTACAATTCACCCCTCCACTTT
once TRBD2 TRBJ2-1 TRBV11-2 CASSPSWGREGHNEQFF TGTGCCAGCAGCCCGTCCTGGGGGAGGGAGGGCCACAATGAGCAGTTCTTC
NA TRBD1 TRBJ1-3 TRBV18 CASSPTPGQSSGNTIYF TGTGCCAGCTCACCAACACCGGGACAGAGCTCTGGAAACACCATATATTTT
NA NA TRBJ1-5 TRBV3-1/TRBV3-2 CASSQDSSNQPQHF TGTGCCAGCAGCCAGGACAGTTCCAATCAGCCCCAGCATTTT
once NA TRBJ2-7 TRBV10-3 CAISESEGNPYF TGTGCCATCAGTGAGTCGGAGGGGAATCCGTACTTC
NA NA TRBJ2-4 TRBV5-5 CASSPGRMDKNIQYF TGTGCCAGCAGCCCCGGCAGGATGGACAAAAACATTCAGTACTTC
NA NA TRBJ1-3 TRBV5-1 CASSLAGVRSGGNTIYF TGCGCCAGCAGCTTGGCGGGTGTGCGATCGGGTGGAAACACCATATATTTT
NA TRBD1 TRBJ1-1 TRBV18 CASSITGDTEAFF TGTGCCAGCTCAATAACAGGGGACACTGAAGCTTTCTTT
NA NA TRBJ2-1 TRBV7-2 CASSLGPPAYNEQFF TGTGCCAGCAGCTTAGGCCCTCCGGCCTACAATGAGCAGTTCTTC
NA TRBD2 TRBJ2-2 TRBV7-2 CASSWRLAGANTGELFF TGTGCCAGCAGCTGGCGACTAGCGGGGGCAAACACCGGGGAGCTGTTTTTT
NA TRBD1 TRBJ2-7 TRBV7-4 CARGQGVTYEQYF TGTGCAAGAGGGCAGGGGGTTACCTACGAGCAGTACTTC
NA NA TRBJ1-2 TRBV5-5 CASSDGGTLFGGYTF TGTGCCAGCAGCGATGGGGGCACTCTTTTTGGTGGCTACACCTTC
NA NA TRBJ1-2 TRBV4-3 CASSQGGRIGNYGYTF TGCGCCAGCAGCCAAGGGGGGCGCATAGGAAACTATGGCTACACCTTC
NA NA TRBJ1-6 TRBV5-5 CASLVSYNSPLHF TGTGCCAGCCTCGTCTCCTATAATTCACCCCTCCACTTT
NA TRBD1 TRBJ2-7 TRBV23-1 CASSPEPGQGSHEQYF TGCGCCAGCAGTCCAGAACCGGGACAGGGGAGTCACGAGCAGTACTTC
NA NA TRBJ2-1 TRBV5-4 CASSLEDSPGNEQFF TGTGCCAGCAGCTTGGAAGACAGCCCTGGGAATGAGCAGTTCTTC
NA TRBD1 TRBJ1-2 TRBV6-5 CASRRQGRTSYGYTF TGTGCCAGCAGGAGACAGGGGCGTACATCCTATGGCTACACCTTC
NA TRBD1 TRBJ2-7 TRBV19 CASSIGQGEQYF TGTGCCAGTAGTATCGGACAGGGCGAGCAGTACTTC
NA NA TRBJ1-5 TRBV27 CASSFTRDFNQPQHF TGTGCCAGCAGTTTTACCAGGGACTTCAATCAGCCCCAGCATTTT
NA TRBD1 TRBJ1-2 TRBV19 CASSIAQGGQGRGYTF TGTGCCAGTAGTATAGCACAGGGGGGCCAGGGCCGGGGCTACACCTTC
NA TRBD1 TRBJ2-7 TRBV2 CASGQDRFYEQYF TGTGCCAGCGGGCAGGACAGGTTTTACGAGCAGTACTTC
once NA TRBJ1-2 TRBV27 CASRTWAGKEDYGYTF TGTGCCAGCAGAACCTGGGCGGGGAAAGAGGACTATGGCTACACCTTC
NA TRBD1 TRBJ1-4 TRBV4-1 CASSQEYRGTNEKLFF TGCGCCAGCAGCCAAGAATACAGGGGGACTAATGAAAAACTGTTTTTT
NA NA TRBJ2-5 TRBV5-1 CASSLEGRSQETQYF TGCGCCAGCAGCTTGGAGGGGAGGAGTCAAGAGACCCAGTACTTC
NA TRBD2 TRBJ2-5 TRBV6-1 CASSYTSAQETQYF TGTGCCAGCAGCTACACTAGCGCACAAGAGACCCAGTACTTC
NA NA TRBJ1-6 TRBV10-3 CAITGSYNSPLHF TGTGCCATCACCGGCTCCTATAATTCACCCCTCCACTTT
NA NA TRBJ2-3 TRBV6-5 CASSHGDTQYF TGTGCCAGCAGTCACGGGGATACGCAGTATTTT
NA NA TRBJ2-1 TRBV3-1/TRBV3-2 CASSTGASSYNEQFF TGTGCCAGCAGCACTGGGGCAAGCTCCTACAATGAGCAGTTCTTC
once NA TRBJ1-4 TRBV7-9 CASSPSRDTQNEKLFF TGTGCCAGCAGCCCCTCTCGGGACACACAAAATGAAAAACTGTTTTTT
NA TRBD2 TRBJ2-1 TRBV5-1 CASSLGGTSGPNEQFF TGCGCCAGCAGCTTGGGGGGGACTAGCGGGCCCAATGAGCAGTTCTTC
NA TRBD1 TRBJ2-5 TRBV6-5 CASCLAQGAWETQYF TGTGCCAGCTGCCTGGCACAGGGGGCATGGGAGACCCAGTACTTC
NA NA TRBJ2-3 TRBV24-1 CATSEDRLDPPDTQYF TGTGCCACCAGTGAGGACAGACTCGACCCCCCAGATACGCAGTATTTT
NA NA TRBJ1-3 TRBV18 CASSPGGPVITIYF TGTGCCAGCTCACCGGGGGGTCCGGTGATCACCATATATTTT
NA NA TRBJ1-1 TRBV5-1 CASSPAVGENTEAFF TGCGCCAGCAGCCCTGCGGTGGGAGAGAACACTGAAGCTTTCTTT
NA TRBD1 TRBJ2-7 TRBV29-1 CSVEDDRGQGTYEQYF TGCAGCGTTGAAGATGACAGGGGGCAAGGGACCTACGAGCAGTACTTC
NA NA TRBJ2-5 TRBV9 CASNGRGGPQETQYF TGTGCCAGCAACGGTAGGGGGGGACCCCAAGAGACCCAGTACTTC
NA NA TRBJ2-3 TRBV2 CASSGTGGWFTDTQYF TGTGCCAGCAGTGGGACGGGGGGCTGGTTCACAGATACGCAGTATTTT
NA TRBD1 TRBJ1-4 TRBV13 CASSLGGQEKLFF TGTGCCAGCAGCTTAGGGGGACAGGAAAAACTGTTTTTT
NA NA TRBJ1-2 TRBV7-9 CASSLGNVRESYGYTF TGTGCCAGCAGCTTAGGAAATGTCAGGGAATCCTATGGCTACACCTTC
NA TRBD1 TRBJ1-1 TRBV6-5 CASSQGENTEAFF TGTGCCAGCAGTCAGGGGGAGAACACTGAAGCTTTCTTT
NA TRBD1 TRBJ2-7 TRBV19 CATQHRGQEFYEQYF TGTGCCACCCAACACAGGGGACAGGAGTTCTACGAGCAGTACTTC
NA NA TRBJ1-2 TRBV4-3 CASSQDKGRPRSYTF TGCGCCAGCAGCCAAGATAAGGGGCGCCCGAGGAGCTACACCTTC
NA TRBD1 TRBJ2-2 TRBV9 CASSVEGGGISGELFF TGTGCCAGCAGCGTAGAAGGGGGCGGAATCAGCGGGGAGCTGTTTTTT
NA NA TRBJ2-5 TRBV29-1 CSGLAPGLHGETQYF TGCAGCGGGCTGGCGCCGGGTCTCCACGGAGAGACCCAGTACTTC
NA NA TRBJ2-5 TRBV5-1 CASSSPTSRGGETQYF TGCGCCAGCAGCTCCCCAACTTCGAGGGGAGGAGAGACCCAGTACTTC
NA NA TRBJ2-1 TRBV5-1 CASSLTGRGGYEQFF TGCGCCAGCAGCCTTACAGGGCGCGGCGGGTATGAGCAGTTCTTC
NA NA TRBJ1-2 TRBV30 CACRVGAYGYTF TGTGCCTGTCGCGTGGGGGCCTATGGCTACACCTTC
NA NA TRBJ2-5 TRBV9 CASSGGSLGGETQYF TGTGCCAGCAGCGGTGGAAGTCTGGGGGGAGAGACCCAGTACTTC
NA NA TRBJ2-7 TRBV3-1/TRBV3-2 CASSQVRDWQYF TGTGCCAGCAGCCAAGTGAGGGACTGGCAGTACTTC
NA TRBD1 TRBJ1-3 TRBV27 CASSLRQGPGNTIYF TGTGCCAGCAGTTTACGACAGGGACCCGGAAACACCATATATTTT